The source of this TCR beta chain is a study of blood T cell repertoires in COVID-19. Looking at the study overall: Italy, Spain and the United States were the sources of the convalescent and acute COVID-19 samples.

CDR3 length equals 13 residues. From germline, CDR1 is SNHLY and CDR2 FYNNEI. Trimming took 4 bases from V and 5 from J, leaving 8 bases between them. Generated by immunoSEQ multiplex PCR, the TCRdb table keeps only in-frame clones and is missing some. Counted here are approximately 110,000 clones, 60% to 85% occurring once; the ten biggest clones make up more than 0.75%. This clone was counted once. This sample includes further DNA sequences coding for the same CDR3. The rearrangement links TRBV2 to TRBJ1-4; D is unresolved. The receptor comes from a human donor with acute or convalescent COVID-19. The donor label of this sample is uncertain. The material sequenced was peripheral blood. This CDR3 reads CASSGGLNEKLFF. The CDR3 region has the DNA TGTGCCAGCAGTGGAGGGCTAAATGAAAAACTGTTTTTT.